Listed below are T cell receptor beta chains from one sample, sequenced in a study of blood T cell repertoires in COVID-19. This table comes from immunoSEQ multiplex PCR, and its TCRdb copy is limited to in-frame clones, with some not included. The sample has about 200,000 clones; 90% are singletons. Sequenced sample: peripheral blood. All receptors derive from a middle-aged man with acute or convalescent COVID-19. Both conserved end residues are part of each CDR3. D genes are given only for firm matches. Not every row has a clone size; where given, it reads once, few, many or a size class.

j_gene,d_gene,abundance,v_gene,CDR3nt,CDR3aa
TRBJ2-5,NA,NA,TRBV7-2,TGTGCCAGCAGCTTGAGGTCCCGGGAGTTTGAAGAGACCCAGTACTTC,CASSLRSREFEETQYF
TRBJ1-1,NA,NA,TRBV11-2,TGTGCCAGCAGCTCACGACAAGAGAACACTGAAGCTTTCTTT,CASSSRQENTEAFF
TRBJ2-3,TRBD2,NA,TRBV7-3,TGTGCCAGCAGCTCGTTAGCGGGAGGCACGGCAGATACGCAGTATTTT,CASSSLAGGTADTQYF
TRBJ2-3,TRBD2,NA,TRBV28,TGTGCCAGCACCCAAGCGGGAGGCGTAGATACGCAGTATTTT,CASTQAGGVDTQYF
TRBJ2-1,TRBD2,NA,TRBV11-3,TGTGCCAGCAGCTTAGCTGCCGGGGGGTCTCGCAATGAGCAGTTCTTC,CASSLAAGGSRNEQFF
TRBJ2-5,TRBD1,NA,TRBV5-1,TGCGCCAGCGGCTTTGGACAGGGCCAAGAGACCCAGTACTTC,CASGFGQGQETQYF
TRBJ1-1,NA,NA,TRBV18,TGTGCCAGCTCACCAGGGTCGGACAGAAACACTGAAGCTTTCTTT,CASSPGSDRNTEAFF
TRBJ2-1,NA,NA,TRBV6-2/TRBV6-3,TGTGCCAGCAGCCTTGGGGGGGCCGGATACAATGAGCAGTTCTTC,CASSLGGAGYNEQFF
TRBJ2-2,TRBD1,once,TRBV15,TGTGCCACCAGCAGCGGACAGGGTGGAACCGGGGAGCTGTTTTTT,CATSSGQGGTGELFF
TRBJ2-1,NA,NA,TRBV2,TGTGCCAGCAGTGACTCCAGGTACAATGAGCAGTTCTTC,CASSDSRYNEQFF
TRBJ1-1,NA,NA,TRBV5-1,TGCGCCAGCAGCTCGGGACAACGGAACACTGAAGCTTTCTTT,CASSSGQRNTEAFF
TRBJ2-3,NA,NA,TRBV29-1,TGCAGCGTTGAAGTTGGAGGAGATACGCAGTATTTT,CSVEVGGDTQYF
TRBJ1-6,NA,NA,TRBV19,TGTGCCAGTAGTACGCCAAGAGACAGCCTCTCACCCCTCCACTTT,CASSTPRDSLSPLHF
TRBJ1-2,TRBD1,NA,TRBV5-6,TGTGCCAGCAGCTTCCACAGGGGTCAGTACACCTTC,CASSFHRGQYTF
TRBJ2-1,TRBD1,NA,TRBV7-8,TGTGCCAGCAGCCTACTGGGACAGAGACCCTACAATGAGCAGTTCTTC,CASSLLGQRPYNEQFF
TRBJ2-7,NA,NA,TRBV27,TGTGCCAGCAGTTCCATCCTAGCCTACGAGCAGTACTTC,CASSSILAYEQYF
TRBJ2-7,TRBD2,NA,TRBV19,TGTGCCAGTAGTTTGGGAGGTGCGGGGGACCTCCCTAGGGAGCAGTACTTC,CASSLGGAGDLPREQYF
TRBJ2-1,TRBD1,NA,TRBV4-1,TGCGCCAGCAGCCACCCGGACAGGGGTAGGTACAATGAGCAGTTCTTC,CASSHPDRGRYNEQFF
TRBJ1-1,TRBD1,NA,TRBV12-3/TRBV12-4,TGTGCCAGCAGCGGGACAGGTAGGGCTTTCTTT,CASSGTGRAFF
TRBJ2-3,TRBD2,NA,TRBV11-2,TGTGCCAGCAGCTTCATTCTAGGACTAGCGGCCCAGGATACGCAGTATTTT,CASSFILGLAAQDTQYF
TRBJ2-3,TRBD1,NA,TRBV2,TGTGCCAGCAGTTTACCGGGACAGAGTCACACAGATACGCAGTATTTT,CASSLPGQSHTDTQYF
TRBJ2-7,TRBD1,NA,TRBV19,TGTGCCAGTAGTTCGCGACAGGGTAGATACGAGCAGTACTTC,CASSSRQGRYEQYF
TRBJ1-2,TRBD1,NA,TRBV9,TGTGCCAGCAGCGGGGCAGGGGGCAACTATGGCTACACCTTC,CASSGAGGNYGYTF
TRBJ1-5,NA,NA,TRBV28,TGTGCCAGCAGTTTTCGGCCGGGTAGCAATCAGCCCCAGCATTTT,CASSFRPGSNQPQHF
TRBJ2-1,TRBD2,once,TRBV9,TGTGCCAGCAGCGTAGAATCATATCGGGGTGAGGGACTAGCGATAAATGAGCAGTTCTTC,CASSVESYRGEGLAINEQFF
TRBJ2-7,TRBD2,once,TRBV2,TGTGCCAGCAGTGTCCAAGCGGGAGTTGGGGTGGAGCAGTACTTC,CASSVQAGVGVEQYF
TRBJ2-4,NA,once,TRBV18,TGTGCCAGCTCACCACCTCGGCCCGGTCAAAGCGTAAACATTCAGTACTTC,CASSPPRPGQSVNIQYF
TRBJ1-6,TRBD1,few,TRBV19,TGTGCCAGTAGTATAGCCCAGGGGGCGACTTCACCCCTCCACTTT,CASSIAQGATSPLHF
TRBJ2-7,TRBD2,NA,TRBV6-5,TGTGCCAGCAGTACCAGACTAGCGGGTTCCTACGAGCAGTACTTC,CASSTRLAGSYEQYF
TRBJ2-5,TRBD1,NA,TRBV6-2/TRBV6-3,TGTGCCAGCAGTTGGGACAGGGGGCGCAGGGAGACCCAGTACTTC,CASSWDRGRRETQYF
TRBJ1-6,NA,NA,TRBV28,TGTGCCAGCAGTCCCGGGATGACTAATTCACCCCTCCACTTT,CASSPGMTNSPLHF
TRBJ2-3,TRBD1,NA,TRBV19,TGTGCCAGTAGTTACAGGGGGCGTGGGGCAGATACGCAGTATTTT,CASSYRGRGADTQYF